A single sample gave rise to the 8 T cell receptor beta chains below, sequenced in a study of circulating CD8 cells and anti-PD-1 response in melanoma. Sorting of live CD3+CD8+TCRalphabeta+ cells by PD-1 and/or TIGIT gave four subsets. Using around 14 ng of total RNA, TCR libraries were made with the QIAseq Immune Repertoire TCR panel. TCRdb ran MiXCR on the reads and lists one entry per CDR3 protein. The sample lists about 860 distinct CDR3 sequences, roughly 7.4% seen once, with roughly a third in the top ten. Source: CD8+ T cells from PBMCs, taken at baseline or after one month of anti-PD-1 therapy (not recorded which). The receptors stem from a human donor with melanoma.

This clonotype appeared a few times. The V and J genes are TRBV5-6 and TRBJ1-5, with D uncertain. Trimming removed 6 bases from V and 4 bases from J, with 8 bases in between. This CDR3 contains 12 residues. Germline V lookup: CDR1 SGHDT, CDR2 YYEEEE. The CDR3 region is CASNSINQPQHF. The CDR3 DNA reads TGTGCCAGCAACTCGATTAATCAGCCCCAGCATTTT.

To note about this clonotype: No conserved phenylalanine or tryptophan is present at the end of the CDR3, so a read error is the likely explanation. The J gene is TRBJ2-1, the V gene TRBV19; D is unclear. V was clipped by 3 bases and J by 10 bases, with 10 bases between them. CDR1 and CDR2 from the germline V gene are LNHDA and SQIVND (reference sequence). The CDR3 extends over 12 amino acids. CDR3 DNA: TGTGCCAGTAGTATTGGTTGGACCGAGCAGTTCTCC. Encoded protein: CASSIGWTEQFS.

This clonotype was counted only a few times. The rearrangement uses TRBV30 and TRBJ1-3; a weak D match, TRBD1 (6 bases). Germline V gene sequence: CDR1 GTSNPN, CDR2 SVGIG (reference sequence). Trimming took off 3 bases at V and 5 bases at J, with 11 bases between the two ends. The CDR3 sequence is 13 residues long. CDR3 sequence reads: CAWRQGDRNTIYF. In nucleotides, the CDR3 is TGTGCCTGGAGACAGGGTGATCGAAACACCATATATTTT.

This clonotype was counted a few times. The gene calls are TRBV23-1 and TRBJ2-3, with TRBD2 matching over 7 bases. TRBV23-1 falls under the ORF class, with uncertain function. The CDR3 sequence is 16 residues long. The V and J ends lost 0 bases and 2 bases, in that order; junction bases with no gene match: 5. This chain's CDR3 is CASSQSLERDTDTQYF. The CDR3 DNA reads as TGCGCCAGCAGTCAATCGTTGGAGCGGGACACAGATACGCAGTATTTT.

This clonotype is large. The genes are TRBV28 and TRBJ1-1, with TRBD1 identical over 8 bases. The CDR3 consists of 15 residues. Germline V lookup: CDR1 MDHEN, CDR2 SYDVKM. V lost 10 bases to trimming and J lost 3 bases; unmatched junction nucleotides: 13. CDR3 in amino acids: CATRGPDRGDTEAFF. CDR3 DNA sequence: TGTGCCACCAGGGGCCCCGACAGGGGTGACACTGAAGCTTTCTTT.

A word on this clonotype: This clone may be a read error of a much larger clone one base away. Without the conserved terminal phenylalanine or tryptophan, this CDR3 likely stems from a read error. The genes are TRBV19 and TRBJ1-2; D gene ambiguous. The CDR3 extends over 11 amino acids. CDR1 and CDR2 (germline): LNHDA, SQIVND (reference sequence). The V and J ends lost 3 bases and 7 bases respectively, with 6 bases between them. The CDR3 bases are TGTGCCAGTAGTATCCGTCGTGGCTACACCTCC. It translates to CASSIRRGYTS.

This clonotype is large in the sample. This chain connects TRBV28 to TRBJ2-1; D is unclear. CDR1 MDHEN and CDR2 SYDVKM come from the germline V gene. This CDR3 comprises 11 residues. Trimming left V 6 bases short and J 9 bases short, with 9 bases between. CDR3 in amino acids: CASSPDIEQFF. The CDR3 DNA reads as TGTGCCAGCAGCCCAGACATTGAGCAGTTCTTC.

This clonotype was seen a handful of times. This may stem from a read error, because a much larger clone lies one nucleotide away. This CDR3 fails to terminate in the conserved phenylalanine or tryptophan, so it likely reflects a read error. The chain has TRBV6-2 or TRBV6-3 and TRBJ1-1; 7 nucleotides agree with TRBD1. CDR3 length: 14 amino acids. The germline gives CDR1 MNHEY, CDR2 SVGEGT. After removal of 5 bases from V and 3 bases from J, the junction contained 6 bases not matched to a gene. The CDR3 DNA reads TGTGCCAGCAGTCAAACAGGGGAACACACTGAAGCTTTCCTT. Its protein is CASSQTGEHTEAFL.